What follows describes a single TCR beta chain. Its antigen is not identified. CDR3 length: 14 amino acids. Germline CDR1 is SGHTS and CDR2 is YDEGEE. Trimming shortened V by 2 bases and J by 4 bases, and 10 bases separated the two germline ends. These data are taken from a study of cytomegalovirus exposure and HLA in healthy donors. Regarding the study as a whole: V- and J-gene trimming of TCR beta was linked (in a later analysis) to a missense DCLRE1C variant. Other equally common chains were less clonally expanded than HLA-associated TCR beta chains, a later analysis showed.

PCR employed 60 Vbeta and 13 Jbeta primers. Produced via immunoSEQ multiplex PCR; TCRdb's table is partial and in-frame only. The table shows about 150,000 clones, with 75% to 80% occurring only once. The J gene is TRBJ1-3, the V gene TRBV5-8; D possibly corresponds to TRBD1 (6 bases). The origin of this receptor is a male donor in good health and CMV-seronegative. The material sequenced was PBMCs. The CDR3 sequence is CASSFGQRGNTIYF. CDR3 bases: TGTGCCAGCAGCTTTGGACAGAGGGGAAACACCATATATTTT.